The T cell receptor (beta chain) described here comes from a study of chemoradiotherapy in HPV16-positive cancers. Study findings and constraints: HPV-specific T cells were functionally defined from only a couple of HPV16-positive patients. HPV-responsive T-cell expansion during chemoradiotherapy was linked to improved recurrence-free survival in HPV16-positive patients.

Notes on this clone: The antigen remains unidentified.

Profiling relied on immunoSEQ multiplex PCR, and the TCRdb table lists in-frame clones only, not all of them. The table shows over 10,000 clones, with about three quarters occurring only once. The CDR3 length is 14 residues. The V gene lost 6 bases and the J gene lost 0 bases, with 11 bases spanning the gap. Germline V CDR1 and CDR2: MNHEY, SVGAGI. The source is a human donor with HPV-associated anogenital cancer. The biological material was taken from a patient who underwent chemoradiotherapy. The chain has TRBV6-5 and TRBJ1-1, with D uncertain. The CDR3 bases are TGTGCCAGCAGCAGCGGCGGTTTGAACACTGAAGCTTTCTTT. Its translation: CASSSGGLNTEAFF.